The next 28 T cell receptor beta chains were all read from a single sample in a study of cytomegalovirus exposure and HLA in healthy donors. Primers for the PCR totalled 60 Vbeta and 13 Jbeta. The repertoire was sequenced with immunoSEQ multiplex PCR; TCRdb's copy has only in-frame clones and lacks some. The sample holds 150,000 to 200,000 clones, 70% seen once. Sequencing was performed on PBMCs. The origin of the receptors is a man younger than 35 in good health and CMV-seropositive.

The chain is built from TRBV21-1 and TRBJ2-7; the table assigns TRBD2, which was not confirmed against the DNA. TRBV21-1 represents a pseudogene. The CDR3 length is 15 residues. The CDR3 loop reads CASPTVGRTPKEQYV. The CDR3 bases are TGTGCCAGCCCGACCGTGGGGAGAACCCCTAAGGAGCAGTACGTC.

The V call is TRBV19, the J call TRBJ1-5; tentative D call: TRBD1 (6 bases). V dropped 10 bases and J dropped 0 bases, with 16 bases sitting between them. The V gene's germline CDR1 is LNHDA and CDR2 SQIVND (reference sequence). The CDR3 is 15 amino acids. The CDR3 is CATAGGGYSNQPQHF. In DNA form, the CDR3 reads TGTGCCACCGCGGGGGGCGGCTATAGCAATCAGCCCCAGCATTTT.

The rearrangement joins TRBV9 to TRBJ2-1; a weak D match, TRBD1 (5 bases). Trimming removed 2 bases from V and 4 bases from J, with 10 bases in between. This CDR3 is 14 amino acids long. Germline values: CDR1 SGDLS, CDR2 YYNGEE. The CDR3 nucleotides are TGTGCCAGCAGCGTCCGGACACAATACAATGAGCAGTTCTTC. Protein: CASSVRTQYNEQFF.

The genes are TRBV30 and TRBJ1-1; 7 bases map to TRBD1. Germline V gives CDR1 GTSNPN, CDR2 SVGIG (reference sequence). Germline trimming cut 0 bases from V and 5 bases from J; bases unmatched to any gene: 3. The CDR3 extends over 13 amino acids. This CDR3 is CAWSVRQGTEAFF. In DNA form, the CDR3 reads TGTGCCTGGAGTGTACGACAGGGAACTGAAGCTTTCTTT.

The chain couples TRBV18 to TRBJ1-1, with D maybe TRBD1 (6 bases). V gave up 3 bases and J gave up 0 bases, with 14 bases separating them. The CDR3 sequence is 16 residues long. Germline CDR1 is KGHSH and CDR2 is LQKENI. The CDR3 loop is CASSPRTDPMNTEAFF. CDR3 bases: TGTGCCAGCTCACCTCGGACAGATCCTATGAACACTGAAGCTTTCTTT.

The rearrangement uses TRBV2 and TRBJ2-5; 11 nucleotides agree with TRBD1. Germline-derived CDR1 and CDR2 are SNHLY and FYNNEI. The CDR3 is 16 residues long. V dropped 3 bases and J dropped 5; count of bases not matched to a gene: 8. The CDR3: CASSDPRTGGWETQYF. CDR3 in DNA: TGTGCCAGCAGTGATCCACGGACAGGGGGCTGGGAGACCCAGTACTTC.

The chain carries TRBV28 and TRBJ1-2, with 10 bases aligning to TRBD1. J lost 8 bases, V lost 1 base, and 13 bases had no gene match. Per the germline V gene, CDR1 is MDHEN and CDR2 is SYDVKM. This CDR3 has 17 amino acids. The DNA of the CDR3 is TGTGCCAGCAGTTTATCGGGACAGGGGAAACGGGCGCAAGGCTACACCTTC. Translated: CASSLSGQGKRAQGYTF.

A single count supports this clone. The genes are TRBV11-2 and TRBJ1-3; 10 nucleotides match TRBD1. The CDR3 loop spans 16 amino acids. V lost 1 base and J lost 1; bases outside the gene matches: 1. From germline, CDR1 is SGHAT and CDR2 FQNNGV. Written as DNA, the CDR3 is TGTGCCAGCAGCTTAGGGACAGGGGGGTCTGGAAACACCATATATTTT. Its translation: CASSLGTGGSGNTIYF.

This chain joins TRBV2 and TRBJ1-3; perhaps TRBD1 as D (6 bases). The V end was cut by 9 bases, the J end by 3 bases, with 18 bases between. This CDR3 region has 15 residues. Germline-derived CDR1 and CDR2 are SNHLY and FYNNEI. This CDR3 is CARSLRGAGGNTIYF. The CDR3 nucleotides are TGTGCCAGAAGTTTGCGGGGGGCAGGTGGAAACACCATATATTTT.

CDR3 sequence (DNA): TGTGCCAGCAGCATAGACAGGGACCGAGAAGCTTTCTTT. Translating gives CASSIDRDREAFF. The chain carries TRBV7-6 and TRBJ1-1; TRBD1 matches at 7 bases. The germline V gene encodes CDR1 SGHVS and CDR2 FNYEAQ. The CDR3 covers 13 residues. Trimming cost V 5 bases and J 8 bases; bases outside gene matches: 8.

This rearrangement joins TRBV7-8 to TRBJ1-2, with a possible D match to TRBD1 (6 bases). The CDR3 is 16 residues long. V was cut by 4 bases and J by 4 bases, with 19 bases left in between. CDR1 and CDR2 (germline): SGHVS, FQNEAQ. CDR3 sequence (DNA): TGTGCCAGCAGCTCCTATCCGCCAGACAGGACCTATGGCTACACCTTC. Its protein is CASSSYPPDRTYGYTF.

This clone was seen a single time. The chain carries TRBV6-5 and TRBJ2-2; TRBD2 agrees at 8 bases. CDR1 and CDR2 from the germline V gene are MNHEY and SVGAGI. This CDR3 has 15 amino acids. J gave up 6 bases and V 4 bases, and 7 bases lay outside the gene matches. CDR3 residues: CASSFAGGRPGELFF. CDR3 sequence (DNA): TGTGCCAGCAGTTTTGCGGGGGGCAGACCCGGGGAGCTGTTTTTT.

J is TRBJ1-6 and V is TRBV5-1; tentative D call: TRBD1 (6 bases). The CDR3 is 16 residues long. Germline V gene lookup returns CDR1 SGHRS and CDR2 YFSETQ. Trimming shortened V by 1 base and J by 2 bases, and 10 bases separated the two germline ends. Here the CDR3 DNA reads TGCGCCAGCAGCTTGAGTTCAGGGGCCTATAATTCACCCCTCCACTTT. It is translated as CASSLSSGAYNSPLHF.

V and J are TRBV19 and TRBJ1-2, with 8 bases identical to TRBD1. The germline V gene encodes CDR1 LNHDA and CDR2 SQIVND (reference sequence). The trim removed 1 base at V and 0 bases at J, leaving 1 base unmatched. This CDR3 is 15 amino acids long. The chain's CDR3 is CASSIGQGTNYGYTF. CDR3 in DNA: TGTGCCAGTAGTATAGGACAGGGGACTAACTATGGCTACACCTTC.

This chain joins TRBV11-1 and TRBJ2-5; 8 positions agree with TRBD2. Germline V gives CDR1 SGHAT, CDR2 FQDESV (reference sequence). This CDR3 comprises 15 residues. V lost 5 bases, J lost 4 bases, and 9 bases stayed unmatched. The CDR3, as DNA: TGTGCCAGCAGCCCCATAGCGGGGTCGGGAGAGACCCAGTACTTC. It encodes CASSPIAGSGETQYF.

This clone came up a few times. The chain couples TRBV4-1 to TRBJ2-2, with TRBD2 matching 7 bases. The CDR3 has 18 amino acids. CDR1 MGHRA and CDR2 YSYEKL come from the germline V gene. V was pared by 0 bases and J by 7 bases, with 14 bases of the junction left unmatched. For the CDR3, the DNA is TGCGCCAGCAGCCAAGATGTGGGAGGACTAGAGTATGGCGGGGAGCTGTTTTTT. It yields the protein CASSQDVGGLEYGGELFF.

This chain uses TRBV4-2 with TRBJ2-7; D possibly corresponds to TRBD1 (6 bases). This CDR3 has 16 residues. Germline V gives CDR1 LGHNA, CDR2 YNFKEQ. V dropped 0 bases and J dropped 5 bases, with 17 bases sitting between them. The DNA of the CDR3 is TGTGCCAGCAGCCAAGATGTGGGGGCAGCCCCTCACGAGCAGTACGTC. Protein sequence: CASSQDVGAAPHEQYV.

J is TRBJ2-3 and V is TRBV27; TRBD2 aligns across 9 bases. The CDR3 totals 15 residues. The J segment lost 6 bases and the V segment lost 6 bases, leaving 10 bases of the junction unmatched. Germline CDR1 is MNHEY and CDR2 is SMNVEV (reference sequence). The CDR3 protein is CASRVIAGEADTQYF. CDR3 DNA: TGTGCCAGCAGGGTAATAGCGGGAGAGGCGGATACGCAGTATTTT.

This clone appeared once. The chain couples TRBV29-1 to TRBJ1-1; a possible D gene is TRBD1 (6 bases). The CDR3 extends over 14 amino acids. Germline CDR1 is SQVTM and CDR2 is ANQGSEA. Trimming shortened V by 8 bases and J by 6 bases, and 22 bases separated the two germline ends. In DNA, the CDR3 is TGCAGCCTCAAACGGGACACCCCTCAAGCTGAAGCTTTCTTT. This translates into CSLKRDTPQAEAFF.

V is TRBV28 and J is TRBJ2-1; D ambiguous. V lost 3 bases and J 7 bases, leaving 7 bases between the germline ends. Germline assignment: CDR1 MDHEN and CDR2 SYDVKM. CDR3 size: 12 residues. DNA of the CDR3: TGTGCCAGCAGTTTTTCACGGAATGAGCAGTTCTTC. Translated, it gives CASSFSRNEQFF.

The chain uses TRBV5-1 and TRBJ2-5; D ambiguous. The V and J ends lost 2 bases and 5 bases respectively, with 13 bases between them. Per germline, CDR1 SGHRS and CDR2 YFSETQ. This CDR3 has 14 amino acids. CDR3 nucleotides: TGCGCCAGCAGCTTTGCGGTCAGTCTGGAGACCCAGTACTTC. This translates into CASSFAVSLETQYF.

The chain recombines TRBV5-4 with TRBJ2-5; 15 bases fit TRBD2. Germline V lookup: CDR1 SGHNT, CDR2 YYREEE (reference sequence). V shed 4 bases, J shed 0 bases, and the junction held 7 bases outside the gene matches. The CDR3 runs to 18 residues. The CDR3 spells CASSQGLAGGVDQETQYF. The CDR3 DNA reads TGTGCCAGCAGCCAGGGACTAGCGGGGGGAGTCGACCAAGAGACCCAGTACTTC.

CDR3 DNA: TGTGCCAGCAGTGGGACAGTGAGGAACACTGAAGCTTTCTTT. Protein sequence: CASSGTVRNTEAFF. V is TRBV28 and J is TRBJ1-1, with 7 nucleotides matching TRBD1. The CDR3 spans 14 residues. Germline V gene data show CDR1 as MDHEN and CDR2 as SYDVKM. Unmatched junction bases numbered 4, after V lost 5 bases and J lost 1 base.

The rearrangement joins TRBV10-1 to TRBJ2-2; 8 bases map to TRBD1. Losses at the gene ends were 6 bases for V and 4 bases for J; bases not matched to a gene: 7. CDR1 and CDR2 from the germline V gene are WNHNN and SYGVQD (reference sequence). There are 15 residues in the CDR3. Written as DNA, the CDR3 is TGCGCCAGCAGCCAGGACAGGGAGCCCACCGGGGAGCTGTTTTTT. Its protein product is CASSQDREPTGELFF.

The chain's CDR3 is CASSVQGADTQYF. CDR3 nucleotides: TGTGCCAGCAGCGTCCAGGGCGCAGATACGCAGTATTTT. This chain connects TRBV9 to TRBJ2-3; D may be TRBD1 (5 bases). Looked up from germline, CDR1 is SGDLS and CDR2 is YYNGEE. V was pared by 2 bases and J by 4 bases, with 8 bases between. CDR3 length equals 13 residues.

V is TRBV30 and J is TRBJ2-5; 9 nucleotides agree with TRBD1. Germline V lookup: CDR1 GTSNPN, CDR2 SVGIG (reference sequence). The CDR3 loop spans 13 amino acids. V lost 3 bases to trimming and J lost 5 bases; unmatched junction nucleotides: 4. CDR3 loop: CAWRQGARETQYF. The DNA of the CDR3 is TGTGCCTGGAGACAGGGGGCGAGGGAGACCCAGTACTTC.

This chain connects TRBV25-1 to TRBJ2-1; a weak D match, TRBD2 (5 bases). V dropped 1 base and J dropped 3 bases, with 13 bases sitting between them. Germline V gives CDR1 MGHDK, CDR2 SYGVNS. This CDR3 contains 16 residues. This CDR3 reads CASSESTGKNYNEQFF. The CDR3 nucleotides are TGTGCCAGCAGTGAATCAACGGGAAAGAACTACAATGAGCAGTTCTTC.

The chain joins TRBV11-2 to TRBJ1-3; D gene unclear. CDR1 SGHAT and CDR2 FQNNGV come from the germline V gene. This CDR3 is 16 amino acids long. Trimming took off 2 bases at V and 1 base at J, with 12 bases between the two ends. Here the CDR3 reads CASSLNVRGSGNTIYF. CDR3 DNA: TGTGCCAGCAGCTTAAATGTGCGGGGTTCTGGAAACACCATATATTTT.